This T cell receptor beta chain was obtained from a study of blood T cell repertoires in COVID-19 (TCRdb year 2020). For the study in its entirety: Samples from collaborators originated in the United States, Italy and Spain and spanned both the acute and convalescent phases of COVID-19. The material from the prospective study consisted of cDNA or gDNA derived from T cells, B-cell-depleted T cells, or PBMCs. Deeply sampled blood TCRbeta repertoires from subjects exposed to, actively infected with, or recovered from COVID-19 were included in the dataset. The repertoires were released in a freely available public database meant as a resource for research on the immune response to SARS-CoV-2. The samples were drawn from the first 160 participants of the ongoing ImmuneRACE study and from over a thousand subjects provided by 6 global collaborators. Sample metadata almost always included a de-identified subject ID, COVID-19 status, age in years and sex. Where available, HLA class I and class II types were taken from metadata supplied by the sample provider and were not determined by assay-based typing.

Trimming takes 5 bases from V and 4 bases from J, and the germline ends sit 8 bases apart. The germline V gene sets CDR1 to SGHVS and CDR2 to FQNEAQ. The CDR3 contains 13 residues, cysteine and phenylalanine counted. Only the CDR3 portion is preserved as DNA: 39 bases, with reading frame beginning at the first base. The immunoSEQ Assay, a bias-controlled multiplex PCR, was used to amplify TCRbeta CDR3 regions from genomic DNA. Processing in the source paper ran as follows. Nucleated cell counts per sample were estimated from amplification of reference gene primers within the assay. To quantify the absolute abundance of each unique TCRbeta CDR3 rearrangement, sequence reads were collapsed and filtered. For each sample, productive Simpson clonality was calculated by taking the square root of Simpson's diversity index across productive rearrangements. TCRdb re-hosts the immuneACCESS table, in-frame sequences only. Its copies lack some clones; in the studies checked, an unresolved V gene accounts for under half of them, and the cause for the rest is not known. V and J calls and clone size are given by that table; D and trimming were obtained from the DNA. The sample contains 130,000 or so clones, about four fifths of them found a single time. Jointly, the top ten make up approximately 1.4% of the sample.

Broad study findings and their caveats: The quantity of clinical and demographic metadata differed by source and by participant and was supplied without curation.

Whole blood was collected in K2EDTA tubes by collaborating institutions according to the institutions' own protocols. Collaborator samples were shipped for TCRbeta analysis as frozen whole blood, isolated PBMCs, or DNA extracted from either sample type. This clone was recorded once. The target of this receptor is not known. No base quality information exists; no much larger clone differs at one position. This receptor was identified in a human donor in a cohort sampled during active COVID-19. This sequence uses TRBV7-8 and TRBJ1-4, with TRBD1 as a weak D call on 6 bases. Specimen: peripheral blood. The CDR3 here reads CASSLDSNEKLFF. DNA sequence: TGTGCCAGCAGCCTGGACAGTAATGAAAAACTGTTTTTT.